This TCR beta chain was sequenced for a study of cytomegalovirus exposure and HLA in healthy donors. Points from the study as a whole: Analysis performed later showed TCR beta chains linked to HLA being more clonally expanded than equally common others. According to reports, the classifier identified cytomegalovirus status with high specificity and sensitivity. Researchers had no immune exposure information except CMV serostatus available. For presence/absence analyses, sequencing depth was assumed to be roughly uniform across donors.

Germline loops: CDR1 SGHRS, CDR2 YFSETQ. V lost 3 bases, J lost 5 bases, and 2 bases stayed unmatched. CDR3 length: 14 amino acids. Points on this clone: The antigen is not known.

Primers: 60 Vbeta forward and 13 Jbeta reverse. Data came from immunoSEQ multiplex PCR; TCRdb stores just in-frame clones and leaves some out. Among around 130,000 clones listed, around 83% were seen once. Sequenced sample: PBMCs. This chain uses TRBV5-1 with TRBJ2-2; 9 nucleotides line up with TRBD2. The clonotype comes from a woman in her twenties or thirties in good health and CMV-seropositive. CDR3 sequence (DNA): TGCGCCAGCAGCTGGGGACTAGCAACCGGGGAGCTGTTTTTT. Protein product: CASSWGLATGELFF.